The next 21 T cell receptor beta chains were all read from a single sample in a study of cytomegalovirus exposure and HLA in healthy donors (TCRdb year 2017). The library came from the immunoSEQ multiplex PCR assay. A mixture of 60 forward primers for TCR Vbeta segments and 13 reverse primers for TCR Jbeta segments was used in the multiplex PCR. TCRdb carries this immuneACCESS record with in-frame sequences only. Its versions omit some clonotypes, under half of them owing to an unresolved V gene in the studies checked, with the rest unexplained. A total of approximately 130,000 clones appear in this sample, around 82% of them only once. In total, the top ten clones hold under 1.5% of the sample. The sequenced sample was PBMCs. These receptor sequences come from a man aged 50-60 years in good health and CMV-seronegative.

The V gene is TRBV19, the J gene TRBJ2-6; D remains unclear. Per the germline V gene, CDR1 is LNHDA and CDR2 is SQIVND (reference sequence). The V end was cut by 4 bases, the J end by 0 bases, with 13 bases between. This CDR3 spans 17 amino acids. The CDR3 sequence is CASSNTGFSSGANVLTF. The CDR3, as DNA: TGTGCCAGTAGTAATACCGGGTTCTCCTCTGGGGCCAACGTCCTGACTTTC.

This clone came up once. The V gene is TRBV29-1, the J gene TRBJ1-1; D may be TRBD1 (6 bases). Germline V gives CDR1 SQVTM, CDR2 ANQGSEA. V was clipped by 5 bases and J by 0 bases, with 16 bases between them. The CDR3 runs to 15 residues. The CDR3 DNA reads TGCAGCGTTTTAACTTCCGGGACAATGAACACTGAAGCTTTCTTT. Translating it yields CSVLTSGTMNTEAFF.

This clone has a handful of counts. The chain is built from TRBV6-1 and TRBJ2-7, with D perhaps TRBD1 (6 bases). V lost 0 bases and J lost 3, with 12 bases in between. The CDR3 covers 15 residues. Germline V CDR1 and CDR2: MNHNS, SASEGT. The CDR3 nucleotides read TGTGCCAGCAGTGAAGCGCTTCCCAGGGGCTACGAGCAGTACTTC. It is translated as CASSEALPRGYEQYF.

In its sample, this clone was seen once. The chain has TRBV2 and TRBJ2-2, with no clear D. In germline, CDR1 is SNHLY, CDR2 FYNNEI. V was cut by 5 bases and J by 1 base, with 8 bases left in between. The CDR3 is 14 residues long. CDR3 nucleotides: TGTGCCAGCAGTCCTTTAAAGAACACCGGGGAGCTGTTTTTT. It is translated as CASSPLKNTGELFF.

V is TRBV11-2 and J is TRBJ2-5, with D tentatively TRBD2 (5 bases). The germline V gene encodes CDR1 SGHAT and CDR2 FQNNGV. V was clipped by 4 bases and J by 1 base, with 16 bases between them. The CDR3 totals 16 residues. This chain's CDR3 is CASSSGEMDFQETQYF. The DNA for the CDR3 is TGTGCCAGCAGCTCTGGGGAAATGGACTTCCAAGAGACCCAGTACTTC.

The chain links TRBV5-1 to TRBJ1-3; D call uncertain. V was shortened by 2 bases and J by 0 bases, with 9 bases between the two germline ends. The CDR3 loop spans 15 amino acids. Germline values: CDR1 SGHRS, CDR2 YFSETQ. The CDR3 spells CASSLGATSGNTIYF. DNA of the CDR3: TGCGCCAGCAGCTTAGGAGCTACCTCTGGAAACACCATATATTTT.

The rearrangement uses TRBV11-2 and TRBJ1-1; the D gene is possibly TRBD1 (6 bases). V dropped 4 bases and J dropped 11 bases, with 17 bases sitting between them. Germline assignment: CDR1 SGHAT and CDR2 FQNNGV. CDR3 length equals 13 residues. This CDR3 is CASSSGQINPAFF. CDR3 bases: TGTGCCAGCAGCTCCGGACAGATAAACCCGGCTTTCTTT.

The chain links TRBV25-1 to TRBJ2-1; 10 bases match TRBD2. CDR3 length: 16 residues. CDR1 MGHDK and CDR2 SYGVNS come from the germline V gene. V shed 6 bases and J 1 base; nucleotides not matched to a gene: 6. CDR3 sequence: CASSGPAGGSYNEQFF. The DNA of the CDR3 is TGTGCCAGCAGCGGCCCAGCGGGAGGGTCCTACAATGAGCAGTTCTTC.

The V call is TRBV2, the J call TRBJ1-1; TRBD1 is a possible D gene (6 bases). This CDR3 is built from 15 residues. CDR1 and CDR2 (germline): SNHLY, FYNNEI. The ends were cut back, 5 bases at V and 3 bases at J, with 16 bases in the middle. The CDR3 loop is CASSPARGLDTEAFF. CDR3 sequence (DNA): TGTGCCAGCAGTCCAGCCAGGGGATTAGACACTGAAGCTTTCTTT.

The chain joins TRBV29-1 to TRBJ2-4; possible D gene TRBD2, 6 bases. This CDR3 spans 17 amino acids. V lost 0 bases and J 0 bases, leaving 15 bases between the germline ends. Looked up from germline, CDR1 is SQVTM and CDR2 is ANQGSEA. The CDR3 spells CSVEESGGGIAKNIQYF. The DNA for the CDR3 is TGCAGCGTTGAAGAAAGTGGTGGCGGGATAGCCAAAAACATTCAGTACTTC.

This chain connects TRBV28 to TRBJ1-2; D not certain. The CDR3 is 15 residues long. The germline gives CDR1 MDHEN, CDR2 SYDVKM. Trimming stripped 6 bases from V and 4 bases from J, with 18 bases between. This CDR3 is CASSFPSGNGYGYTF. In nucleotides, the CDR3 is TGTGCCAGCAGCTTTCCATCGGGTAACGGCTATGGCTACACCTTC.

The rearrangement joins TRBV5-1 to TRBJ2-6; 9 nucleotides line up with TRBD1. V shed 1 base, J shed 3 bases, and the junction held 8 bases outside the gene matches. The CDR3 extends over 18 amino acids. CDR1 SGHRS and CDR2 YFSETQ come from the germline V gene. CDR3 sequence reads: CASSLPGTGSGGANVLTF. The CDR3 coding sequence is TGCGCCAGCAGCTTGCCCGGGACAGGGTCTGGTGGGGCCAACGTCCTGACTTTC.

V gene TRBV2 combines with J gene TRBJ2-3; the match to TRBD2 covers 8 bases. In germline, CDR1 is SNHLY, CDR2 FYNNEI. The CDR3 loop spans 17 amino acids. After removal of 1 base from V and 1 base from J, the junction contained 7 bases not matched to a gene. CDR3 bases: TGTGCCAGCAGTGAAGTTGTACTAGCGGCCCGCACAGATACGCAGTATTTT. It encodes CASSEVVLAARTDTQYF.

V gene TRBV10-3 combines with J gene TRBJ2-2; 8 nucleotides agree with TRBD1. J was trimmed by 5 bases and V by 10 bases; bases with no gene match: 9. Germline CDR1 and CDR2: ENHRY and SYGVKD. The CDR3 is 14 amino acids. The CDR3 nucleotides are TGTGCCAGCGCGGGACAGGAGAGAACCGGGGAGCTGTTTTTT. Translating it yields CASAGQERTGELFF.

CDR3 in amino acids: CAWTRLNTGELFF. In nucleotides, the CDR3 is TGTGCCTGGACCCGACTCAACACCGGGGAGCTGTTTTTT. This chain uses TRBV30 with TRBJ2-2; D unclear. Deletions cut 4 bases from V and 2 bases from J, with 8 bases between. CDR3 length equals 13 residues. Germline lookup yields CDR1 GTSNPN and CDR2 SVGIG (reference sequence). The whole variable domain, filled in from reference TRBV30 and TRBJ2-2, reads SQTIHQWPATLVQPVGSPLSLECTVEGTSNPNLYWYRQAAGRGLQLLFYSVGIGQISSEVPQNLSASRPQDRQFILSSKKLLLSDSGFYLCAWTRLNTGELFFGEGSRLTVL.

This chain connects TRBV9 to TRBJ2-1, with D perhaps TRBD2 (6 bases). CDR3 length: 16 residues. V was cut by 0 bases and J by 0 bases, with 10 bases left in between. CDR1 is SGDLS and CDR2 is YYNGEE in the germline V gene. CDR3 in amino acids: CASSVDVGSSYNEQFF. In DNA form, the CDR3 reads TGTGCCAGCAGCGTAGATGTCGGGAGCTCCTACAATGAGCAGTTCTTC.

CDR3 protein: CASSARTGGVNGYTF. CDR3 sequence (DNA): TGTGCCAGCAGCGCCCGGACAGGGGGCGTGAATGGCTACACCTTC. This chain connects TRBV11-2 to TRBJ1-2; 11 nucleotides agree with TRBD1. Trimming removed 5 bases from V and 6 bases from J; junction bases left unmatched: 8. The CDR3 extends over 15 amino acids. The germline gives CDR1 SGHAT, CDR2 FQNNGV. Full variable domain (missing parts from reference TRBV11-2 and TRBJ1-2): EAGVAQSPRYKIIEKRQSVAFWCNPISGHATLYWYQQILGQGPKLLIQFQNNGVVDDSQLPKDRFSAERLKGVDSTLKIQPAKLEDSAVYLCASSARTGGVNGYTFGSGTRLTVV.

In its sample, this clone was seen once. The chain uses TRBV7-6 and TRBJ2-1; D may be TRBD2 (5 bases). Germline assignment: CDR1 SGHVS and CDR2 FNYEAQ. V shed 3 bases and J shed 7 bases, with 7 bases lying between them. The CDR3 is 12 amino acids. This CDR3 reads CASSFRRNEQFF. CDR3 DNA sequence: TGTGCCAGCAGCTTTAGGAGGAATGAGCAGTTCTTC. Full variable domain (remainder filled in from reference TRBV7-6 and TRBJ2-1): GAGVSQSPRYKVTKRGQDVALRCDPISGHVSLYWYRQALGQGPEFLTYFNYEAQQDKSGLPNDRFSAERPEGSISTLTIQRTEQRDSAMYRCASSFRRNEQFFGPGTRLTVL.

V and J are TRBV28 and TRBJ2-7, with 7 bases fitting TRBD1. V lost 3 bases, J lost 3 bases, and 5 bases stayed unmatched. CDR1 and CDR2 (germline): MDHEN, SYDVKM. This CDR3 is built from 14 residues. The CDR3 bases are TGTGCCAGCAGTTTGTCGGGACAGCGCTACGAGCAGTACTTC. The encoded protein is CASSLSGQRYEQYF.

The chain combines TRBV7-9 with TRBJ2-1; 7 positions agree with TRBD1. The germline CDR1 and CDR2 sequences are SEHNR and FQNEAQ (reference sequence). J gave up 6 bases and V 3 bases, and 8 bases lay outside the gene matches. This CDR3 contains 15 residues. The CDR3 bases are TGTGCCAGCAGCTTGACTCTGACAGGGACCAATGAGCAGTTCTTC. This gives the protein CASSLTLTGTNEQFF.

The chain combines TRBV19 with TRBJ2-2, with D uncertain. Germline CDR1 reads LNHDA; CDR2 reads SQIVND (reference sequence). The V end lost 0 bases, the J end lost 7 bases, and 6 bases lay between the germline ends. CDR3 length: 13 residues. As DNA, the CDR3 is TGTGCCAGTAGTATAGACCCTAGCGGGGAGCTGTTTTTT. Translating it yields CASSIDPSGELFF.